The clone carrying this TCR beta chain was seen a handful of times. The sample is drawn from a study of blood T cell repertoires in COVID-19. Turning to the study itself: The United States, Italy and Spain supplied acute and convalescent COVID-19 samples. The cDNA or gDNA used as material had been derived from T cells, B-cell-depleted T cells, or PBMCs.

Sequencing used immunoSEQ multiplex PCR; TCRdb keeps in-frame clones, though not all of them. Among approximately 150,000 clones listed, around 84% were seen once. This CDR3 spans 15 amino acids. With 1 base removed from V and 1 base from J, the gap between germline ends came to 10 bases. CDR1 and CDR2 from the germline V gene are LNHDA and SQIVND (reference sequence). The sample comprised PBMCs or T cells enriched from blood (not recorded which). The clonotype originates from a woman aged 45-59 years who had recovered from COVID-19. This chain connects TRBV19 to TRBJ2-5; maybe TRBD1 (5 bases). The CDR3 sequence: CASSIGQLLQETQYF. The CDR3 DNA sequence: TGTGCCAGTAGTATAGGACAGTTACTCCAAGAGACCCAGTACTTC. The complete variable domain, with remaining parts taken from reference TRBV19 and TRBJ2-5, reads DGGITQSPKYLFRKEGQNVTLSCEQNLNHDAMYWYRQDPGQGLRLIYYSQIVNDFQKGDIAEGYSVSREKKESFPLTVTSAQKNPTAFYLCASSIGQLLQETQYFGPGTRLLVL.